A single sample gave rise to the 19 T cell receptor beta chains below, sequenced in a study of T cell responses to AZD1222 COVID-19 vaccine. Profiling relied on immunoSEQ multiplex PCR, and the TCRdb table lists in-frame clones only, not all of them. The sample consists of some 150,000 clones, 75% to 90% of them appearing once. The sequences come from peripheral blood, collected on day 0 of MenACWY control vaccination. These receptors came from an adult in good health.

The chain is built from TRBV29-1 and TRBJ2-3, with unresolved D. The CDR3 contains 14 residues. The germline gives CDR1 SQVTM, CDR2 ANQGSEA. Deletions cut 6 bases from V and 1 base from J, with 14 bases between. The CDR3 is CSVQEAHGTDTQYF. In DNA, the CDR3 is TGCAGCGTGCAAGAGGCACATGGCACAGATACGCAGTATTTT.

This CDR3 reads CASSQDFVGYYGYTF. CDR3 nucleotide sequence: TGTGCCAGCAGCCAAGATTTCGTGGGATACTATGGCTACACCTTC. The chain is built from TRBV14 and TRBJ1-2; D gene ambiguous. Trimming pared 0 bases from V and 3 bases from J, leaving 11 bases between. The CDR3 length is 15 residues. CDR1 SGHDN and CDR2 FVKESK come from the germline V gene.

Worth noting for this clone: The sample carries other DNA sequences with the same CDR3. The rearrangement links TRBV5-1 to TRBJ1-5; D might be TRBD1 (6 bases). The germline CDR1 and CDR2 sequences are SGHRS and YFSETQ. V was cut by 4 bases and J by 0 bases, with 11 bases left in between. The CDR3 has 15 residues. The CDR3 protein is CASSPGQSSNQPQHF. The CDR3 DNA is TGCGCCAGCAGCCCCGGACAGTCTAGCAATCAGCCCCAGCATTTT. The full variable domain, its missing parts supplied by reference TRBV5-1 and TRBJ1-5, is KAGVTQTPRYLIKTRGQQVTLSCSPISGHRSVSWYQQTPGQGLQFLFEYFSETQRNKGNFPGRFSGRQFSNSRSEMNVSTLELGDSALYLCASSPGQSSNQPQHFGDGTRLSIL.

The CDR3 region has the DNA TGTGCCAGCAGCGTGACAGGGAGGGGCCTGGCCAATCAGCCCCAGCATTTT. Encoded protein: CASSVTGRGLANQPQHF. The chain recombines TRBV7-3 with TRBJ1-5, with 7 bases aligning to TRBD1. With V trimmed by 5 bases and J by 3 bases, 13 bases remained unmatched. The CDR3 totals 17 residues. CDR1 SGHTA and CDR2 FQGTGA come from the germline V gene. Full variable domain (rest looked up from reference TRBV7-3 and TRBJ1-5): GAGVSQTPSNKVTEKGKYVELRCDPISGHTALYWYRQSLGQGPEFLIYFQGTGAADDSGLPNDRFFAVRPEGSVSTLKIQRTERGDSAVYLCASSVTGRGLANQPQHFGDGTRLSIL.

V gene TRBV7-2 combines with J gene TRBJ1-3; possibly TRBD1 for D (5 bases). The length of the CDR3 is 16 residues. Germline V gene sequence: CDR1 SGHTA, CDR2 FQGNSA. The V end was cut by 5 bases, the J end by 1 base, with 15 bases between. The CDR3 DNA is TGTGCCAGCAGCCCCCGTCCCAGGGCGTCTGGAAACACCATATATTTT. Encoded protein: CASSPRPRASGNTIYF.

This clone came up once. The chain is built from TRBV4-1 and TRBJ1-3, with no clear D. Trimming left V 0 bases short and J 0 bases short, with 15 bases between. There are 18 residues in the CDR3. Germline V gives CDR1 MGHRA, CDR2 YSYEKL. CDR3 in DNA: TGCGCCAGCAGCCAAGATCGTCGGCGGGCCTACTCTGGAAACACCATATATTTT. It specifies CASSQDRRRAYSGNTIYF.

V usage is TRBV20-1 and J usage is TRBJ1-2, with D maybe TRBD1 (6 bases). CDR1 is DFQATT and CDR2 is SNEGSKA in the germline V gene (reference sequence). V dropped 3 bases and J dropped 0 bases, with 17 bases sitting between them. The CDR3 length is 16 residues. CDR3 sequence (DNA): TGCAGTGCTAGTGTACCCAACAGGGAAGCTAACTATGGCTACACCTTC. Translated, it gives CSASVPNREANYGYTF.

This rearrangement joins TRBV2 to TRBJ1-6; D remains unclear. Germline V gene data show CDR1 as SNHLY and CDR2 as FYNNEI. Deletions cut 8 bases from V and 7 bases from J, with 9 bases between. The CDR3 totals 12 residues. This CDR3 reads CASGSMNSPLHF. CDR3 DNA sequence: TGTGCCAGCGGGTCGATGAATTCACCCCTCCACTTT.

The J gene is TRBJ1-5, the V gene TRBV4-2, with a tentative D call TRBD1 (5 bases). CDR3 length: 17 amino acids. Trimming removed 0 bases at V and 4 bases at J, with 16 bases between. CDR1 is LGHNA and CDR2 is YNFKEQ in the germline V gene. The CDR3 is CASSQEVGGTYNQPQHF. The CDR3, as DNA: TGTGCCAGCAGCCAAGAGGTGGGCGGGACTTATAATCAGCCCCAGCATTTT.

About this clone: This same CDR3 is encoded by further DNA sequences in the sample. V gene TRBV6-1 combines with J gene TRBJ1-5; D not certain. Germline CDR1 reads MNHNS; CDR2 reads SASEGT. The CDR3 runs 12 residues. Deletions cut 2 bases from V and 7 bases from J, with 6 bases between. In nucleotides, the CDR3 is TGTGCCAGCAGTGAACCTTTGCAGCCCCAGCATTTT. It encodes CASSEPLQPQHF.

This chain uses TRBV7-9 with TRBJ2-2; 10 nucleotides line up with TRBD2. Germline values: CDR1 SEHNR, CDR2 FQNEAQ (reference sequence). V lost 4 bases to trimming and J lost 3 bases; unmatched junction nucleotides: 5. This CDR3 spans 16 amino acids. The CDR3 coding sequence is TGTGCCAGCAGCTCCTACAGCGGGGGGGACACCGGGGAGCTGTTTTTT. This sequence encodes CASSSYSGGDTGELFF.

The chain employs TRBV7-9 and TRBJ1-4, with D uncertain. This CDR3 has 14 amino acids. Germline CDR1 and CDR2: SEHNR and FQNEAQ (reference sequence). Trimming left V 4 bases short and J 8 bases short, with 14 bases between. The CDR3 sequence is CASSSLSGGEKLFF. The DNA for the CDR3 is TGTGCCAGCAGCTCGCTCTCAGGAGGGGAAAAACTGTTTTTT.

The chain links TRBV5-5 to TRBJ1-2, with no clear D. Germline V gene lookup returns CDR1 SGHKS and CDR2 YYEKEE (reference sequence). The V end was cut by 0 bases, the J end by 7 bases, with 10 bases between. The CDR3 length is 13 residues. CDR3: CASSLGGEGGYTF. CDR3 nucleotide sequence: TGTGCCAGCAGCTTGGGAGGCGAGGGTGGCTACACCTTC.

The chain joins TRBV5-5 to TRBJ1-2, with no clear D. V was trimmed by 0 bases and J by 7 bases, leaving 13 bases between them. Looked up from germline, CDR1 is SGHKS and CDR2 is YYEKEE (reference sequence). The CDR3 has 14 amino acids. The CDR3, as DNA: TGTGCCAGCAGCTTGGAGATGGGTTTGGGTGGCTACACCTTC. Protein sequence: CASSLEMGLGGYTF.

This rearrangement joins TRBV6-1 to TRBJ1-2, with D unresolved. Germline assignment: CDR1 MNHNS and CDR2 SASEGT. V was shortened by 6 bases and J by 4 bases, with 9 bases between the two germline ends. CDR3 length equals 12 residues. The CDR3 sequence: CASRVGLYGYTF. The CDR3 coding sequence is TGTGCCAGCAGAGTGGGCCTCTATGGCTACACCTTC.

The V and J genes are TRBV5-1 and TRBJ2-7; D is possibly TRBD1 (5 bases). CDR1 SGHRS and CDR2 YFSETQ come from the germline V gene. The CDR3 runs 15 residues. The V gene lost 0 bases and the J gene lost 3 bases, with 13 bases spanning the gap. This CDR3 reads CASSLEGHPNYEQYF. CDR3 nucleotides: TGCGCCAGCAGCTTGGAGGGGCACCCAAACTACGAGCAGTACTTC. The full variable domain, its missing parts supplied by reference TRBV5-1 and TRBJ2-7, is KAGVTQTPRYLIKTRGQQVTLSCSPISGHRSVSWYQQTPGQGLQFLFEYFSETQRNKGNFPGRFSGRQFSNSRSEMNVSTLELGDSALYLCASSLEGHPNYEQYFGPGTRLTVT.

The chain joins TRBV19 to TRBJ1-6, with TRBD1 matching 10 bases. The CDR3 spans 16 residues. Germline V gives CDR1 LNHDA, CDR2 SQIVND (reference sequence). J was trimmed by 7 bases and V by 6 bases; bases with no gene match: 9. The CDR3 DNA is TGTGCCAGTAGCCCGGGACAGGGGCGGCGGAATTCACCCCTCCACTTT. It is translated as CASSPGQGRRNSPLHF.

This clone was seen a single time. The chain couples TRBV5-1 to TRBJ2-2, with a tentative D call TRBD1 (7 bases). Germline CDR1 is SGHRS and CDR2 is YFSETQ. This CDR3 spans 14 amino acids. V lost 2 bases, J lost 4 bases, and 9 bases lay in between. This chain's CDR3 is CASSFQGGTGELFF. The CDR3 DNA reads as TGCGCCAGCAGCTTTCAGGGGGGCACCGGGGAGCTGTTTTTT.

J is TRBJ1-1 and V is TRBV18; D uncertain. Germline V CDR1 and CDR2: KGHSH, LQKENI. The CDR3 contains 12 residues. V gave up 4 bases and J gave up 2 bases, with 5 bases separating them. The CDR3 sequence is CASSQSNTEAFF. The CDR3 region has the DNA TGTGCCAGCTCACAGAGTAACACTGAAGCTTTCTTT.